A single sample gave rise to the 27 T cell receptor beta chains below, sequenced in a study of blood T cell repertoires in COVID-19. Using immunoSEQ multiplex PCR, the repertoire was profiled, and TCRdb retains in-frame clones only, with some absent. The data show approximately 230,000 clones, around 90% seen once. Source material: peripheral blood. These receptor sequences come from a young man with active or convalescent COVID-19.

V gene TRBV7-2 combines with J gene TRBJ1-6, with 9 bases lining up with TRBD1. Germline values: CDR1 SGHTA, CDR2 FQGNSA. This CDR3 is built from 19 residues. After removal of 2 bases from V and 2 bases from J, the junction contained 10 bases not matched to a gene. The CDR3 nucleotides read TGTGCCAGCAGCTTAAAACTCTGGACAGGGGACGCCTATAATTCACCCCTCCACTTT. Translated: CASSLKLWTGDAYNSPLHF. The whole variable domain, remainder taken from reference TRBV7-2 and TRBJ1-6, is GAGVSQSPSNKVTEKGKDVELRCDPISGHTALYWYRQSLGQGLEFLIYFQGNSAPDKSGLPSDRFSAERTGGSVSTLTIQRTQQEDSAVYLCASSLKLWTGDAYNSPLHFGNGTRLTVT.

The CDR3 sequence is CASSYKSGRVERNEQFF. The CDR3 nucleotides read TGTGCCAGCAGTTATAAAAGCGGGAGGGTAGAACGTAATGAGCAGTTCTTC. The chain recombines TRBV6-2 or TRBV6-3 with TRBJ2-1, with 10 bases matching TRBD2. The V gene's germline CDR1 is MNHEY and CDR2 SVGEGT. J lost 7 bases, V lost 3 bases, and 12 bases had no gene match. The CDR3 sequence is 17 residues long.

This clone was detected once. The chain employs TRBV7-2 and TRBJ1-5; no firm D call. V dropped 0 bases and J dropped 0 bases, with 12 bases sitting between them. The length of the CDR3 is 17 residues. Germline lookup yields CDR1 SGHTA and CDR2 FQGNSA. The CDR3 sequence: CASSLAVEVYSNQPQHF. CDR3 coding DNA: TGTGCCAGCAGCTTAGCGGTGGAGGTGTATAGCAATCAGCCCCAGCATTTT. The whole variable domain, remainder taken from reference TRBV7-2 and TRBJ1-5, is GAGVSQSPSNKVTEKGKDVELRCDPISGHTALYWYRQSLGQGLEFLIYFQGNSAPDKSGLPSDRFSAERTGGSVSTLTIQRTQQEDSAVYLCASSLAVEVYSNQPQHFGDGTRLSIL.

The chain carries TRBV4-1 and TRBJ1-6, with D possibly TRBD1 on 6 matching bases. The V and J ends lost 3 bases and 9 bases respectively, with 15 bases between them. This CDR3 has 15 residues. Germline loops: CDR1 MGHRA, CDR2 YSYEKL. CDR3 in amino acids: CASSQVQGTSSPLHF. The CDR3 DNA reads TGCGCCAGCAGCCAGGTACAGGGAACCAGTTCACCCCTCCACTTT.

V is TRBV29-1 and J is TRBJ2-3; 11 bases align to TRBD1. The junction had 3 bases not matched to a gene; V was cut back by 4 bases and J by 3 bases. The CDR3 runs 14 residues. Germline V gene sequence: CDR1 SQVTM, CDR2 ANQGSEA. CDR3 nucleotide sequence: TGCAGCGTTGCCGGGGACAGGGGGACAGATACGCAGTATTTT. This encodes CSVAGDRGTDTQYF.

The gene calls are TRBV7-2 and TRBJ2-1, with 13 bases that match TRBD2. Germline V gene lookup returns CDR1 SGHTA and CDR2 FQGNSA. The CDR3 has 16 amino acids. After removal of 5 bases from V and 9 bases from J, the junction contained 10 bases not matched to a gene. CDR3 coding DNA: TGTGCCAGCAGCCCTGTCGGACTAGCGGGAGTTGTTGAGCAGTTCTTC. It translates to CASSPVGLAGVVEQFF.

This chain joins TRBV29-1 and TRBJ1-4; 7 bases line up with TRBD1. Germline CDR1 and CDR2: SQVTM and ANQGSEA. The CDR3 loop spans 12 amino acids. The CDR3 DNA reads TGCGCCGCACAGGGGCCGAATGAAAAACTGTTTTTT. Protein sequence: CAAQGPNEKLFF.

The genes are TRBV5-1 and TRBJ1-3, with D hard to call. CDR3 length: 15 residues. The germline V gene encodes CDR1 SGHRS and CDR2 YFSETQ. V was cut by 4 bases and J by 0 bases, with 11 bases left in between. The chain's CDR3 is CASSPVDGSGNTIYF. CDR3 DNA sequence: TGCGCCAGCAGCCCCGTAGATGGCTCTGGAAACACCATATATTTT.

The chain joins TRBV28 to TRBJ1-2; tentatively, D is TRBD1 (5 bases). The germline CDR1 and CDR2 sequences are MDHEN and SYDVKM. CDR3 length equals 14 residues. Trimming stripped 8 bases from V and 3 bases from J, with 16 bases between. For the CDR3, the DNA is TGTGCCAGCCTCTCGGGAGGGGCGTACTATGGCTACACCTTC. Residues: CASLSGGAYYGYTF.

V gene TRBV7-3 combines with J gene TRBJ2-1; TRBD2 matches at 11 bases. The CDR3 is 15 residues long. Germline CDR1 is SGHTA and CDR2 is FQGTGA. With V trimmed by 6 bases and J by 4 bases, 5 bases remained unmatched. The CDR3 loop reads CASRSGLAAYNEQFF. DNA of the CDR3: TGTGCCAGCAGGTCGGGACTAGCGGCTTACAATGAGCAGTTCTTC.

J is TRBJ2-7 and V is TRBV28; D is undetermined. Germline V gives CDR1 MDHEN, CDR2 SYDVKM. The CDR3 has 13 amino acids. The V and J ends lost 6 bases and 2 bases respectively, with 11 bases between them. CDR3 region: CASSLLAAYEQYF. The CDR3 coding sequence is TGTGCCAGCAGCCTTCTGGCCGCCTACGAGCAGTACTTC.

The chain recombines TRBV6-1 with TRBJ1-1, with no clear D. Germline V CDR1 and CDR2: MNHNS, SASEGT. V gave up 1 base and J gave up 0 bases, with 3 bases separating them. CDR3 length: 13 residues. CDR3 region: CASSEVMNTEAFF. In nucleotides, the CDR3 is TGTGCCAGCAGTGAAGTTATGAACACTGAAGCTTTCTTT.

This chain joins TRBV28 and TRBJ2-1; no reliable D call. The length of the CDR3 is 11 residues. From germline, CDR1 is MDHEN and CDR2 SYDVKM. V was clipped by 3 bases and J by 7 bases, with 4 bases between them. The CDR3 is CASSFRNEQFF. The CDR3 DNA is TGTGCCAGCAGTTTTCGGAATGAGCAGTTCTTC.

This clone was observed a single time. CDR3 sequence: CASTSSGRVADTQYF. The CDR3 nucleotides are TGTGCCAGTACCTCTAGCGGGAGAGTGGCAGATACGCAGTATTTT. V gene TRBV19 combines with J gene TRBJ2-3; 10 bases match TRBD2. Germline V gives CDR1 LNHDA, CDR2 SQIVND (reference sequence). This CDR3 is built from 15 residues. V gave up 7 bases and J gave up 4 bases; unmatched junction bases: 8.

This clone was counted once. The chain employs TRBV2 and TRBJ1-5; TRBD1 matches at 8 bases. Trimming cost V 1 base and J 5 bases; bases outside gene matches: 7. Germline assignment: CDR1 SNHLY and CDR2 FYNNEI. This CDR3 contains 16 residues. In nucleotides, the CDR3 is TGTGCCAGCAGTGAAGAGGTCCAGGGGGCCCATCAGCCCCAGCATTTT. Translating gives CASSEEVQGAHQPQHF.

V usage is TRBV28 and J usage is TRBJ2-3; 9 nucleotides align to TRBD1. The germline gives CDR1 MDHEN, CDR2 SYDVKM. This CDR3 is built from 17 residues. The junction had 12 bases not matched to a gene; V was cut back by 3 bases and J by 5 bases. CDR3 protein: CASSLWDRVRGGDTQYF. The DNA of the CDR3 is TGTGCCAGCAGTTTGTGGGACAGGGTTAGAGGTGGAGATACGCAGTATTTT.

The chain links TRBV2 to TRBJ2-1; TRBD2 matches 12 bases. The CDR3 extends over 15 amino acids. CDR1 is SNHLY and CDR2 is FYNNEI in the germline V gene. The junction had 4 bases not matched to a gene; V was cut back by 6 bases and J by 4 bases. In DNA, the CDR3 is TGTGCCAGCAGAAAAGGACTAGCGGGATACAATGAGCAGTTCTTC. This encodes CASRKGLAGYNEQFF.

The V gene is TRBV7-9, the J gene TRBJ1-1, with D perhaps TRBD1 (6 bases). This CDR3 spans 15 amino acids. Looked up from germline, CDR1 is SEHNR and CDR2 is FQNEAQ (reference sequence). V lost 1 base to trimming and J lost 0 bases, with 9 bases between them. CDR3 DNA sequence: TGTGCCAGCAGCTTAGGGACAGCCATGAACACTGAAGCTTTCTTT. Amino acid sequence: CASSLGTAMNTEAFF. Filled out from reference TRBV7-9 and TRBJ1-1, the complete variable domain reads DTGVSQNPRHKITKRGQNVTFRCDPISEHNRLYWYRQTLGQGPEFLTYFQNEAQLEKSRLLSDRFSAERPKGSFSTLEIQRTEQGDSAMYLCASSLGTAMNTEAFFGQGTRLTVV.

This rearrangement joins TRBV21-1 to TRBJ1-4; the table's D gene call, TRBD1, was not cross checked with the DNA. TRBV21-1 is a pseudogene locus. This CDR3 contains 18 residues. DNA for the CDR3: TGTGCCAGCAGCAAAGAAAATAATCGAGCGTGGCCCCAGGGCGAACTGTTTTTT. Amino acids: CASSKENNRAWPQGELFF.

This sequence joins TRBV28 and TRBJ1-3, with D hard to call. In germline, CDR1 is MDHEN, CDR2 SYDVKM. This CDR3 has 14 residues. V was cut by 4 bases and J by 7 bases, with 14 bases left in between. The CDR3 nucleotides are TGTGCCAGCAGTTCGACAAGGATTGGGAACACCATATATTTT. Amino acids: CASSSTRIGNTIYF.

J is TRBJ2-7 and V is TRBV5-4, with 9 bases identical to TRBD1. Trimming at V came to 1 base and at J to 3 bases, leaving 11 bases not matched to a gene. Germline values: CDR1 SGHNT, CDR2 YYREEE (reference sequence). CDR3 length: 17 residues. This CDR3 is CASSLHSGTGYHYEQYF. The CDR3 DNA follows: TGTGCCAGCAGCTTGCACTCCGGGACAGGGTATCACTACGAGCAGTACTTC.

V and J are TRBV15 and TRBJ2-5; 7 positions agree with TRBD2. This CDR3 is 13 amino acids long. The V gene end was trimmed by 3 bases and the J gene end by 5 bases; junction bases not matched to a gene: 3. Germline V gene sequence: CDR1 LNHNV, CDR2 YYDKDF (reference sequence). The CDR3 protein is CATSSWGGETQYF. The CDR3 nucleotides read TGTGCCACCAGCAGCTGGGGGGGGGAGACCCAGTACTTC.

This sequence joins TRBV6-4 and TRBJ2-3; D call uncertain. Trimming took 2 bases from V and 1 from J, leaving 4 bases between them. Germline CDR1 and CDR2: MRHNA and SNTAGT. The CDR3 sequence is 13 residues long. CDR3 sequence (DNA): TGTGCCAGCAGTGACGCGGGCACAGATACGCAGTATTTT. Its translation is CASSDAGTDTQYF.

Only one count was recorded for this clone. The rearrangement links TRBV5-4 to TRBJ2-3; possible D gene TRBD2, 5 bases. The CDR3 consists of 15 residues. With 7 bases removed from V and 4 bases from J, the gap between germline ends came to 19 bases. CDR1 is SGHNT, CDR2 YYREEE, per germline (reference sequence). The CDR3 bases are TGTGCCAGCCACATAGGAGGATCAAGGGCAGATACGCAGTATTTT. Residues: CASHIGGSRADTQYF. Full variable domain (outside the CDR3, taken from reference TRBV5-4 and TRBJ2-3): ETGVTQSPTHLIKTRGQQVTLRCSSQSGHNTVSWYQQALGQGPQFIFQYYREEENGRGNFPPRFSGLQFPNYSSELNVNALELDDSALYLCASHIGGSRADTQYFGPGTRLTVL.

The chain has TRBV9 and TRBJ1-3; D is possibly TRBD1 (5 bases). V was trimmed by 0 bases and J by 3 bases, leaving 10 bases between them. Germline V gives CDR1 SGDLS, CDR2 YYNGEE. The CDR3 loop spans 15 amino acids. The CDR3 DNA reads as TGTGCCAGCAGCGTAGGGGGGGAGATTGGAAACACCATATATTTT. Protein product: CASSVGGEIGNTIYF. Variable domain in full (rest from reference TRBV9 and TRBJ1-3): DSGVTQTPKHLITATGQRVTLRCSPRSGDLSVYWYQQSLDQGLQFLIQYYNGEERAKGNILERFSAQQFPDLHSELNLSSLELGDSALYFCASSVGGEIGNTIYFGEGSWLTVV.

V is TRBV15 and J is TRBJ1-1; 7 nucleotides agree with TRBD1. The J segment lost 4 bases and the V segment lost 5 bases, leaving 4 bases of the junction unmatched. CDR3 size: 13 residues. CDR1 is LNHNV, CDR2 YYDKDF, per germline (reference sequence). CDR3 residues: CATSVRQGTEAFF. The CDR3 DNA sequence: TGTGCCACCAGCGTACGACAGGGCACTGAAGCTTTCTTT.

V usage is TRBV15 and J usage is TRBJ1-1, with 8 nucleotides matching TRBD1. This CDR3 spans 14 amino acids. From germline, CDR1 is LNHNV and CDR2 YYDKDF (reference sequence). V dropped 6 bases and J dropped 2; count of bases not matched to a gene: 5. The CDR3 bases are TGTGCCACCAGTGGACAGGGAAGAAACACTGAAGCTTTCTTT. Translating it yields CATSGQGRNTEAFF.